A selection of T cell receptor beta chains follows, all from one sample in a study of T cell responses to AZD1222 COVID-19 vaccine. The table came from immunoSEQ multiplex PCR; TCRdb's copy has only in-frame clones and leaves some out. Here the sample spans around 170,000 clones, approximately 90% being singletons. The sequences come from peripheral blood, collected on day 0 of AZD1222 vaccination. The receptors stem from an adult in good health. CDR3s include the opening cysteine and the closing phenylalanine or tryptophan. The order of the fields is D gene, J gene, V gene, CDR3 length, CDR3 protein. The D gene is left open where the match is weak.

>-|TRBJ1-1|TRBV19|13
CASTMAAYTEAFF
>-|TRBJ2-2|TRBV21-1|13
CASSNGGTGELFF
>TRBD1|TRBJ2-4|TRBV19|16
CASATRGTRGRDIQYF
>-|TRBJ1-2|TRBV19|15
CASSIGEAGTYGYTF
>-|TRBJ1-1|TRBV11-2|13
CASSLGRLTEAFF
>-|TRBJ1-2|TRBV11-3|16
CASSPQRGGGDYGYTF
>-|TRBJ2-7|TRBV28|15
CASGGKEGSSYEQYF
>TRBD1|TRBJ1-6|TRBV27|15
CASSIRTGKASPLHF
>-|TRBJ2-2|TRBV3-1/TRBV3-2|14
CASTPFRDTGELFF
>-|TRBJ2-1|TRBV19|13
CASSVGRHNEQFF
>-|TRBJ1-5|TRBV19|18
CASSIDQAGTYSNQPQHF
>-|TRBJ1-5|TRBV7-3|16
CASSLSFGSTEGPQHF
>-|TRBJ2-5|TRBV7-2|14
CASSLEGGAETQYF
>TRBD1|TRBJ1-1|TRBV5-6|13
CASSLDRSAEAFF
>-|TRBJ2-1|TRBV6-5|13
CASSRLDINEQFF